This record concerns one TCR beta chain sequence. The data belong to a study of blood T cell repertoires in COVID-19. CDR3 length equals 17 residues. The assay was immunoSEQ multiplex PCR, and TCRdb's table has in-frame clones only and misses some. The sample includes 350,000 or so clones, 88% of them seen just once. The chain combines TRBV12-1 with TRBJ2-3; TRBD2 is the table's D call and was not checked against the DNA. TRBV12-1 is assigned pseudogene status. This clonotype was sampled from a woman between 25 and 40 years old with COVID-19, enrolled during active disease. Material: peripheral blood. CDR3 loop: CASSSKWRGENTDTQYF. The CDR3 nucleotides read TGTGCCAGCAGCTCGAAATGGCGGGGGGAAAACACAGATACGCAGTATTTT.